Included here is one TCR beta chain sequence, with context. This clonotype was observed at least ten times. Its cognate antigen has yet to be identified. No base quality values were provided; no much bigger clone lies one nucleotide off. The library was built by means of UMI-ligation and nested PCR. Four rounds of PCR, run with the SP2 primer together with nested alpha and beta constant region primers, were used to amplify the ligated cDNA. For the blood and skin samples, reverse transcription of TCR RNA was done with SuperScript IV along with alpha and beta constant region primers. T4 RNA ligase 1 was used to ligate an oligonucleotide containing the Illumina SP2 primer and a UMI to the 3' end of the cDNA. The 12-nucleotide UMI consisted of two random hexamers with an eight-base spacer between the hexamers to prevent hairpin formation. From the second PCR onward, TCR alpha and beta chain libraries were processed separately and dual indexed for multiplexing. After pooling, the indexed libraries were analyzed by capillary electrophoresis and sequenced on either an Illumina MiSeq or NextSeq. PhiX DNA at about 4.5-7% was added to the libraries to raise base diversity and improve cluster recognition. Turning to the authors' computational methods: Demultiplexor extracted UMIs from read 2, combined them with read 1 TCR sequence, and split reads by sample indices. V and J genes and V-J junctions were identified by Decombinator, and each TCR was assigned a five-part identifier that included V and J deletions. Collapsinator used UMIs to correct sequencing errors and PCR amplification heterogeneity, yielding UMI-based abundance per TCR. Identifiers were converted to nucleotide sequence by CDR3Translator and translated to amino acids, and CDR3 regions were extracted on the basis of terminal motifs. After normalization to the amount of input RNA, error-corrected alpha and beta TCR counts from blood and skin were compared. TCRdb trimmed the raw reads at Q25, called clones with MiXCR and kept productive beta chains. Each record represents a unique CDR3 protein, reported with the most common genes and DNA among its rows. These V and J calls originate from TCRdb's pipeline instead of the authors' own analysis. The sample records some 15,000 distinct CDR3 sequences, 4% to 6.5% of which are singletons. The ten largest make up under 9.5% of the sample.

The treatment or condition label, read with the paper, signifies: skin biopsy from PPD injection site in Mantoux-positive individual. The study reported a robust and sensitive protocol to amplify, sequence and analyze TCRs, based on 3' ligation of a UMI-containing oligonucleotide to TCR cDNA. In individuals with a positive Mantoux test, tuberculin skin test biopsies were taken from sites that had been injected with PPD. Total RNA was treated with RQ1 DNase, without cell sorting, prior to reverse transcription, with an input of roughly 1 to 1000 ng being targeted. Libraries were prepared from skin biopsies and whole blood to test how robust the pipeline was in samples where T cells are a minority population. These data come from a study of naive and memory T cell subsets listed by TCRdb under 2017. The study in broad terms: According to the figure summarizing the samples, there were 10 blood donors, 7 tuberculin skin test biopsies and 3 saline control biopsies. As previously described, skin biopsies were taken from tuberculin skin test sites or from saline-injected control sites and processed for RNA extraction. PCR2 was typically a SYBR Green qPCR stopped at a set threshold; low-input samples could instead use end-point PCR (approximately 6 cycles). Paper-wide results and their limitations: The higher numbers of TCRs at tuberculin skin test sites were interpreted as T cell infiltration of a delayed type IV hypersensitivity reaction. The RNA-based method was acknowledged as potentially sensitive to TCR transcript changes with T cell activation and differentiation. TCR sequences were reportedly recovered from both skin biopsy types, with far more TCRs at tuberculin skin test sites. Skin biopsy collection and RNA processing details were not given in the paper but referenced to earlier studies.

Deletion took 3 bases off V and 0 bases off J, with a span of 7 bases between the germline ends. There are 14 amino acids in the CDR3, from cysteine to phenylalanine inclusive. CDR3 DNA is the only sequence kept; it has 42 bases, read in frame from the first base. The germline V gene supplies CDR1 SGHVS and CDR2 FQNEAQ. The sequences come from skin, collected from a tuberculin skin test site. The receptor chain draws on TRBV7-8 and TRBJ2-3, with the D gene call left open. The receptor was isolated from an adult in good health. The nucleotides read TGTGCCAGCAGCTTCGTGGGGAGCACAGATACGCAGTATTTT. This codes for CASSFVGSTDTQYF.